A single sample gave rise to the 18 T cell receptor beta chains below, sequenced in a study of T cell clonality in common variable immunodeficiency. TCRdb's copy holds only in-frame clones and misses some; the assay was immunoSEQ multiplex PCR. The record shows 52,000 or so clones for this sample, with no singletons present. Source material: peripheral blood mononuclear cells. The receptors were sampled from a person between 18 and 75 years old in good health.

This clone was observed many times. The read comes to an end 3 residues before the CDR3 does, leaving the germline J gene to fill in the end. The chain combines TRBV19 with TRBJ1-1; 7 positions match TRBD1. Germline V gene data show CDR1 as LNHDA and CDR2 as SQIVND (reference sequence). After removal of 6 bases from V and 6 bases from J, the junction contained 10 bases not matched to a gene. The CDR3 totals 14 residues. This chain's CDR3 is CASRTTGNGAEAFF. Partial CDR3 DNA: TGTGCCAGTAGGACGACAGGGAATGGCGCTGAA.

This clone was observed at least ten times. The read halts 3 residues ahead of the CDR3 end, with the missing end drawn from the germline J gene. The gene calls are TRBV5-1 and TRBJ1-3; D possibly corresponds to TRBD1 (6 bases). The ends were cut back, 4 bases at V and 0 bases at J, with 17 bases in the middle. Looked up from germline, CDR1 is SGHRS and CDR2 is YFSETQ. The CDR3 spans 17 residues. CDR3 protein: CASSATGSGHSGNTIYF. Incomplete CDR3 DNA: TGCGCCAGCAGCGCCACAGGGTCTGGGCACTCTGGAAACACC.

This clone has ten or more counts. The read terminates 3 residues ahead of where the CDR3 ends, so the germline J gene completes it. The J gene is TRBJ2-6, the V gene TRBV19, with D perhaps matching TRBD1 or TRBD2 (6 bases each). The germline V gene has CDR1 LNHDA and CDR2 SQIVND (reference sequence). This CDR3 contains 20 residues. V lost 7 bases and J 1 base, leaving 26 bases between the germline ends. The CDR3 loop reads CASTRGHRVGEVSGANVLTF. Incomplete CDR3 DNA: TGTGCCAGTACCCGAGGGCACAGGGTTGGGGAGGTTTCTGGGGCCAACGTC.

The sample holds many counts of this clone. The read stops 3 residues short of the end of the CDR3; the missing end is completed from the germline J gene. The gene calls are TRBV2 and TRBJ2-3, with 7 bases identical to TRBD1. This CDR3 is 14 amino acids long. V shed 8 bases and J 8 bases; nucleotides not matched to a gene: 13. The germline V gene encodes CDR1 SNHLY and CDR2 FYNNEI. CDR3 loop: CASLDGRGGITQYF. The sequenced part of the CDR3 DNA is TGTGCCAGCCTGGACGGACGAGGGGGCATTACG.

This clone was seen ten or more times. The read terminates 3 residues ahead of where the CDR3 ends, so the germline J gene completes it. The chain carries TRBV7-2 and TRBJ2-5; D not resolved. V was shortened by 6 bases and J by 3 bases, with 11 bases between the two germline ends. The CDR3 runs 13 residues. Per germline, CDR1 SGHTA and CDR2 FQGNSA. CDR3 DNA (partial): TGTGCCAGCAGTTTGCGGTCGGAAGAGACC. Protein sequence: CASSLRSEET. The CDR3 as a whole reads CASSLRSEETQYF.

This clone was counted ten times or more. This CDR3 reads CASSPGLNTGELFF. CDR3 bases read: TGCGCCAGCAGCCCTGGACTTAACACCGGGGAG. The rearrangement links TRBV5-1 to TRBJ2-2, with D possibly matching TRBD2 (5 bases). The read terminates 3 residues ahead of where the CDR3 ends, so the germline J gene completes it. V lost 4 bases and J 2 bases, leaving 9 bases between the germline ends. The CDR3 has 14 amino acids. Per germline, CDR1 SGHRS and CDR2 YFSETQ.

Points on this clone: Sequencing ends 3 residues short of the CDR3 end; the germline J gene provides the rest. V usage is TRBV19 and J usage is TRBJ1-6; D ambiguous. The CDR3 contains 14 residues. Germline V gene data show CDR1 as LNHDA and CDR2 as SQIVND (reference sequence). V was pared by 3 bases and J by 10 bases, with 13 bases between. This CDR3 is CASSIPARWSPLHF. The sequenced CDR3 bases are TGTGCCAGTAGTATCCCCGCGCGGTGGTCACCC.

This clone was observed at least ten times. The read gets to within 3 residues of the CDR3 end, and the germline J gene fills in the rest. This rearrangement joins TRBV6-1 to TRBJ1-5; possible D gene TRBD1, 6 bases. Between the trimmed V and J ends, which lost 2 bases and 6 bases, there was a span of 23 bases. The CDR3 totals 18 residues. Germline V gives CDR1 MNHNS, CDR2 SASEGT. The chain's CDR3 is CASSERRALGGLGQPQHF. The CDR3 DNA, read in part, is TGTGCCAGCAGTGAAAGACGGGCTTTGGGGGGGCTGGGTCAGCCC.

This clone was observed at least ten times. The read ends 3 residues early relative to the CDR3; the germline J gene fills the gap. This chain connects TRBV5-1 to TRBJ1-6, with 9 bases that match TRBD1. J lost 10 bases, V lost 4 bases, and 6 bases had no gene match. There are 14 residues in the CDR3. Germline CDR1 is SGHRS and CDR2 is YFSETQ. This CDR3 is CASSRGQGGSPLHF. The CDR3 DNA, read in part, is TGCGCCAGCAGCCGGGGACAGGGTGGGTCACCC.

There are many counts of this clone. The missing CDR3 end, 3 residues past where the read stops, is filled in from the germline J gene. This sequence joins TRBV5-1 and TRBJ1-1; a possible D gene is TRBD1 (6 bases). CDR1 SGHRS and CDR2 YFSETQ come from the germline V gene. This CDR3 contains 15 residues. Trimming removed 7 bases from V and 3 bases from J, with 19 bases in between. The sequenced CDR3 bases are TGCGCCAGCTGGACCGGACAGCGAGGCGACACTGAA. This encodes CASWTGQRGDTE. The CDR3 in its entirety is CASWTGQRGDTEAFF.

The table lists this clone with many counts. Coverage ceases 3 residues before the CDR3 finishes, and the germline J gene fills in the end. V usage is TRBV19 and J usage is TRBJ2-2; D is possibly TRBD2 (6 bases). The CDR3 spans 15 residues. V dropped 5 bases and J dropped 5 bases, with 15 bases sitting between them. From germline, CDR1 is LNHDA and CDR2 SQIVND (reference sequence). CDR3 region: CASSRGSGRTGELFF. The CDR3 bases that were read are TGTGCCAGTAGTCGCGGCAGCGGGCGTACCGGGGAG.

This clone was found many times. The CDR3 goes on 3 residues after the read ends, and that part is filled in from the germline J gene. The J gene is TRBJ1-1, the V gene TRBV20-1; D ambiguous. V was shortened by 0 bases and J by 0 bases, with 14 bases between the two germline ends. Germline V gene lookup returns CDR1 DFQATT and CDR2 SNEGSKA (reference sequence). CDR3 length: 16 residues. The covered CDR3 bases are TGCAGTGCTAGAGATTTCAGAAGCGCTATGAACACTGAA. It encodes CSARDFRSAMNTE. The entire CDR3 sequence reads CSARDFRSAMNTEAFF.

A few counts support this clone. Coverage ceases 3 residues before the CDR3 finishes, and the germline J gene fills in the end. This rearrangement joins TRBV11-1 to TRBJ1-3; the D gene is possibly TRBD1 (5 bases). Looked up from germline, CDR1 is SGHAT and CDR2 is FQDESV (reference sequence). With 4 bases removed from V and 4 bases from J, the gap between germline ends came to 11 bases. This CDR3 contains 14 residues. CDR3 DNA (partial): TGTGCCAGCAGCTCCGGGACTTTAGGAAACACC. Translation: CASSSGTLGNT. The whole CDR3 protein reads CASSSGTLGNTIYF.

This clone has a count of ten or more. The CDR3 end falls 3 residues outside the read, so it is completed with the germline J gene. The chain is built from TRBV20-1 and TRBJ1-4; possible D gene TRBD1, 5 bases. CDR1 DFQATT and CDR2 SNEGSKA come from the germline V gene (reference sequence). CDR3 length: 14 residues. The CDR3 sequence is CSATPGGYNSPLFF. CDR3 DNA (partial): TGCAGTGCCACCCCCGGGGGATATAATTCACCA.

As concerns this clone: A much more abundant neighbour one base away suggests this may be a read error. The read terminates 3 residues before the CDR3 end, so the remaining end is supplied by the germline J gene. The chain employs TRBV5-1 and TRBJ1-2; 7 positions agree with TRBD1. The length of the CDR3 is 15 residues. CDR1 SGHRS and CDR2 YFSETQ come from the germline V gene. The CDR3 spells CVSSSPDRLNYGYTF. CDR3 DNA (partial): TGCGTCAGCAGCTCGCCGGACAGGCTTAACTATGGC.

This clone was counted at least ten times. The CDR3 is cut off 3 residues early in the read; its end comes from the germline J gene. The chain combines TRBV5-1 with TRBJ2-1, with TRBD1 matching 10 bases. Trimming at V came to 3 bases and at J to 4 bases, leaving 4 bases not matched to a gene. CDR1 is SGHRS, CDR2 YFSETQ, per germline. This CDR3 has 15 residues. CDR3 DNA (partial): TGCGCCAGCAGCTCACCGGGACAGGGGTACAATGAG. Its protein is CASSSPGQGYNE. The entire CDR3 reads CASSSPGQGYNEQFF.

This clone was counted at least ten times. The CDR3 is cut off 3 residues early in the read; its end comes from the germline J gene. Distinct nucleotide sequences in the sample also encode this CDR3. V is TRBV6-1 and J is TRBJ1-2; TRBD1 matches at 10 bases. Germline V lookup: CDR1 MNHNS, CDR2 SASEGT. CDR3 length: 15 amino acids. Partial CDR3 DNA: TGTGCCAGCAGTGACAAGGGACAGGGGCGGAGGGGC. This encodes CASSDKGQGRRG. The complete CDR3 sequence is CASSDKGQGRRGYTF.

This clone has ten or more counts. The read ends 3 residues before the CDR3 terminus; that terminus is restored from the germline J gene. Other nucleotide sequences in the sample specify the same CDR3. The genes are TRBV19 and TRBJ1-2, with 8 positions matching TRBD1. Trimming removed 5 bases from V and 6 bases from J; junction bases left unmatched: 8. This CDR3 is 14 amino acids long. Germline lookup yields CDR1 LNHDA and CDR2 SQIVND (reference sequence). CDR3 region: CASSYSGQVDGYTF. CDR3 DNA (partial): TGTGCCAGTAGTTACTCGGGACAGGTGGATGGC.